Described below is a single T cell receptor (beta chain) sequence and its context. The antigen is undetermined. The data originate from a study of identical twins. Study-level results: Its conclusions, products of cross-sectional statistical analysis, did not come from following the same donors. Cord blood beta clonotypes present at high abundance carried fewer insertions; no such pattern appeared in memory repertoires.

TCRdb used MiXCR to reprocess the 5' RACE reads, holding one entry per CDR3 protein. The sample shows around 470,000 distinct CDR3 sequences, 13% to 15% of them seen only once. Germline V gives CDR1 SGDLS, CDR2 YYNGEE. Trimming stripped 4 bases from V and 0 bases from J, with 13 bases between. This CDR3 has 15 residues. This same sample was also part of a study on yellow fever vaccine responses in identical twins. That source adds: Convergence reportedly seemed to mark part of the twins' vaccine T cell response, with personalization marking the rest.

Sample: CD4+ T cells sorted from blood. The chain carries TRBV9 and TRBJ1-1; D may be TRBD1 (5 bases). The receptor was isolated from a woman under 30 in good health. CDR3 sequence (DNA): TGTGCCAGCAGCTTTCGACAGAACATGAACACTGAAGCTTTCTTT. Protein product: CASSFRQNMNTEAFF.